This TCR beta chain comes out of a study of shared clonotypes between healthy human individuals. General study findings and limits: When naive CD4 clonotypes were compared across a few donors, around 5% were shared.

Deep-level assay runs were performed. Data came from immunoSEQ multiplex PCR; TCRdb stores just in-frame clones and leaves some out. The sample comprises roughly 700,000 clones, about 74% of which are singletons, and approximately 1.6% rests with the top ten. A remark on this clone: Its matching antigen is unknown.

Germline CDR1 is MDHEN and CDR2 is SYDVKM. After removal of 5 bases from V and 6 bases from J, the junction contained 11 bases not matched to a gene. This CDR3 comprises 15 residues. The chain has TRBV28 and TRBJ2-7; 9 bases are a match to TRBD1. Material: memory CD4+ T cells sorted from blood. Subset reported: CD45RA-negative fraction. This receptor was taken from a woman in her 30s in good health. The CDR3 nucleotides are TGTGCCAGCAGTACATTTAAGGGACAGGGATCCGAGCAGTACTTC. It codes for CASSTFKGQGSEQYF.